The 16 T cell receptor beta chains reported below all come from one sample, sequenced in a study of control samples from healthy donors and cancer patients. The repertoire was sequenced with immunoSEQ multiplex PCR; TCRdb's copy has only in-frame clones and lacks some. The profile shows roughly 18,000 clones, just over 85% of them singletons. The specimen sequenced was PBMCs. These receptor sequences come from a woman in her 70s with colorectal cancer.

This clone was recorded only once. The V and J genes are TRBV21-1 and TRBJ1-4; the D segment call TRBD1 is taken from the table without a DNA check. TRBV21-1 is labeled a pseudogene. This CDR3 region has 14 residues. This CDR3 reads CASSRGQLDEKLFF. The CDR3 DNA reads TGTGCCAGCAGCAGGGGGCAGCTAGATGAAAAACTGTTTTTT.

This chain joins TRBV2 and TRBJ1-2; D is unclear. The CDR3 runs 11 residues. The germline V gene has CDR1 SNHLY and CDR2 FYNNEI. Deletions cut 5 bases from V and 4 bases from J, with 5 bases between. CDR3 sequence: CASSPAYGYTF. Here the CDR3 DNA reads TGTGCCAGCAGTCCAGCCTATGGCTACACCTTC. The variable domain in full, completed from reference TRBV2 and TRBJ1-2, reads EPEVTQTPSHQVTQMGQEVILRCVPISNHLYFYWYRQILGQKVEFLVSFYNNEISEKSEIFDDQFSVERPDGSNFTLKIRSTKLEDSAMYFCASSPAYGYTFGSGTRLTVV.

This chain connects TRBV19 to TRBJ2-7; D unresolved. The CDR3 spans 17 residues. The V end lost 3 bases, the J end lost 0 bases, and 18 bases lay between the germline ends. The germline CDR1 and CDR2 sequences are LNHDA and SQIVND (reference sequence). For the CDR3, the DNA is TGTGCCAGTAGTATTTCTGGCAGCCGTTCGTTCTCCTACGAGCAGTACTTC. Amino acid sequence: CASSISGSRSFSYEQYF.

This clone was picked up a small number of times. This chain's CDR3 is CATSDARDLGRGGYTF. In nucleotides, the CDR3 is TGTGCCACCAGTGATGCCCGGGACCTAGGGCGAGGCGGCTACACCTTC. The chain joins TRBV24-1 to TRBJ1-2, with D perhaps matching TRBD1 (5 bases). In germline, CDR1 is KGHDR, CDR2 SFDVKD. This CDR3 is built from 16 residues. The germline V and J ends were trimmed by 3 bases and 8 bases, with 21 bases remaining between them.

The chain is built from TRBV21-1 and TRBJ1-2. TRBV21-1 is reported as a pseudogene. The CDR3 spans 13 residues. Here the CDR3 reads CASSKWGVYGYTF. The CDR3 nucleotides read TGTGCCAGCAGCAAGTGGGGGGTATACGGCTACACCTTC.

The sample holds one count of this clone. This chain links TRBV5-6 with TRBJ1-2, with 8 bases fitting TRBD1. V dropped 0 bases and J dropped 8; count of bases not matched to a gene: 6. The CDR3 runs 14 residues. Germline V CDR1 and CDR2: SGHDT, YYEEEE. The CDR3, as DNA: TGTGCCAGCAGCTTGGTTGCAGGGGGCGCCGGCTACACCTTC. Protein sequence: CASSLVAGGAGYTF.

This clone came up once. The chain recombines TRBV28 with TRBJ1-1; D not resolved. CDR3 size: 13 residues. Germline values: CDR1 MDHEN, CDR2 SYDVKM. The V gene lost 5 bases and the J gene lost 6 bases, with 13 bases spanning the gap. The CDR3 coding sequence is TGTGCCAGCAGTCTCCTCCCTGTGGCTGAAGCTTTCTTT. Protein: CASSLLPVAEAFF.

For this clone: The same CDR3 can be traced to other DNA sequences in this sample. This chain joins TRBV7-8 and TRBJ2-7; 7 positions agree with TRBD2. This CDR3 is 14 amino acids long. Trimming at V came to 5 bases and at J to 3 bases, leaving 7 bases not matched to a gene. Germline V gene data show CDR1 as SGHVS and CDR2 as FQNEAQ. The CDR3 region has the DNA TGTGCCAGCAGCCTCCGTCGCGGGGGCTACGAGCAGTACTTC. Encoded protein: CASSLRRGGYEQYF.

The J gene is TRBJ2-1, the V gene TRBV11-3; no reliable D call. Trimming cost V 5 bases and J 6 bases, with 5 bases left between them. CDR1 is SGHNT and CDR2 is YENEEA in the germline V gene. This CDR3 region has 11 residues. The CDR3: CASSRINEQFF. The CDR3 coding sequence is TGTGCCAGCAGCAGGATCAATGAGCAGTTCTTC.

In its sample, this clone was seen a few times. J is TRBJ1-1 and V is TRBV2; TRBD1 matches 8 bases. The CDR3 totals 14 residues. With V trimmed by 4 bases and J by 6 bases, 7 bases remained unmatched. Germline CDR1 and CDR2: SNHLY and FYNNEI. This CDR3 is CASSGDRNRAEAFF. CDR3 DNA sequence: TGTGCCAGCAGTGGGGACAGGAATAGGGCTGAAGCTTTCTTT. Full variable domain (remainder filled in from reference TRBV2 and TRBJ1-1): EPEVTQTPSHQVTQMGQEVILRCVPISNHLYFYWYRQILGQKVEFLVSFYNNEISEKSEIFDDQFSVERPDGSNFTLKIRSTKLEDSAMYFCASSGDRNRAEAFFGQGTRLTVV.

The chain links TRBV4-3 to TRBJ1-4, with 8 bases that match TRBD1. CDR3 length equals 18 residues. Germline trimming cut 0 bases from V and 1 base from J; bases unmatched to any gene: 7. Germline CDR1 and CDR2: LGHNA and YSLEER. The DNA for the CDR3 is TGCGCCAGCAGCCAAGAGGGGGCAGGGGGCTTAACTAATGAAAAACTGTTTTTT. This translates into CASSQEGAGGLTNEKLFF.

V and J are TRBV6-5 and TRBJ1-3, with TRBD1 as a possible D gene (5 bases). The CDR3 has 14 residues. Germline CDR1 and CDR2: MNHEY and SVGAGI. The V gene lost 6 bases and the J gene lost 4 bases, with 13 bases spanning the gap. The CDR3 loop reads CASRIGTVGNTIYF. In nucleotides, the CDR3 is TGTGCCAGCAGAATAGGGACGGTCGGAAACACCATATATTTT.

The chain links TRBV7-2 to TRBJ1-2; weak D call: TRBD1 (5 bases). Germline V gene data show CDR1 as SGHTA and CDR2 as FQGNSA. Deletions cut 2 bases from V and 3 bases from J, with 13 bases between. This CDR3 comprises 15 residues. The CDR3 here is CASSLRVQGDYGYTF. The CDR3 region has the DNA TGTGCCAGCAGCTTACGGGTCCAGGGAGACTATGGCTACACCTTC.

The V gene is TRBV3-1 (or the pseudogene TRBV3-2), the J gene TRBJ2-5; no firm D call. CDR1 LGHDT and CDR2 YNNKEL come from the germline V gene (reference sequence). The CDR3 sequence is 13 residues long. V was clipped by 6 bases and J by 2 bases, with 10 bases between them. The CDR3 bases are TGTGCCAGCAGTCATGGAGAACAAGAGACCCAGTACTTC. Residues: CASSHGEQETQYF.

The chain carries TRBV20-1 and TRBJ2-7; 8 bases match TRBD1. CDR3 length: 11 amino acids. Per the germline V gene, CDR1 is DFQATT and CDR2 is SNEGSKA (reference sequence). For the CDR3, the DNA is TGCACCTCCGGGACAGGCTACGAGCAGTACTTC. Amino acids: CTSGTGYEQYF.

This clone showed up just once. This chain links TRBV7-8 with TRBJ1-4, with 12 bases matching TRBD1. The CDR3 sequence is 14 residues long. V was pared by 3 bases and J by 14 bases, with 7 bases of the junction left unmatched. Germline values: CDR1 SGHVS, CDR2 FQNEAQ. The CDR3 DNA reads as TGTGCCAGCAGCTTCACCGGGACAGGGGGCTTTCTGTTTTTT. It codes for CASSFTGTGGFLFF.